The clone carrying this T cell receptor beta chain came up many times. As yet, its antigen is unknown. This sample is drawn from a study of T-cell reconstitution after alpha-beta-depleted transplantation in children. Preparation of the TCRbeta library used unique molecular identifiers. TCRdb called the PCR reads again in MiXCR, with one record for every CDR3 protein. Seen here are about 240,000 distinct CDR3 sequences, roughly 25% observed once, and the top ten hold around 2.5%. The CDR3 sequence is 15 residues long. The V gene end was trimmed by 3 bases and the J gene end by 2 bases; junction bases not matched to a gene: 5. CDR1 is SGHRS, CDR2 YFSETQ, per germline. Study conclusions and caveats: After transplant, high TCRbeta diversity at day 60 in some patients arose from surviving recipient T cells and thymic progenitors. A year had passed since transplant, and T-cell counts and diversity by then came mostly from newly produced T cells.

The chain is built from TRBV5-1 and TRBJ2-3; 8 bases are shared with TRBD1. This sample comprised PBMCs, obtained before TCRalphabeta/CD19-depleted stem cell transplant. The clonotype originates from a girl aged 2-10 years with Fanconi anemia, due to receive a stem cell transplant. The CDR3 bases are TGCGCCAGCAGCTCGTTGACAGGGGCCACAGATACGCAGTATTTT. The encoded protein is CASSSLTGATDTQYF.